This T cell receptor beta chain was captured by sequencing in a study of T-cell memory formation after mild COVID-19. This clonotype was recorded a few times. What it binds is not known. A single record per CDR3 protein comes from TCRdb applying MiXCR to the 5' RACE reads. The sample has hundreds of thousands of distinct CDR3 sequences; around a sixth are singletons. Whole-study results and caveats: Clones which contracted sat mainly in CM and EM if CD4+, and in EMRA if CD8+.

Sequenced input: PBMCs or a T cell subset sorted from them (not recorded which). This receptor was taken from a man aged 18 to 29 who had mild COVID-19 (a few samples of this study predate the infection). Cell type and time point are not known.

This CDR3 is CAISERLAGGGEQFF. CDR3 DNA: TGTGCCATCAGTGAGAGACTAGCGGGGGGTGGGGAGCAGTTCTTC. The V call is TRBV10-3, the J call TRBJ2-1; TRBD2 matches at 13 bases. CDR3 length equals 15 residues. In germline, CDR1 is ENHRY, CDR2 SYGVKD. The V gene end was trimmed by 2 bases and the J gene end by 10 bases; junction bases not matched to a gene: 5.